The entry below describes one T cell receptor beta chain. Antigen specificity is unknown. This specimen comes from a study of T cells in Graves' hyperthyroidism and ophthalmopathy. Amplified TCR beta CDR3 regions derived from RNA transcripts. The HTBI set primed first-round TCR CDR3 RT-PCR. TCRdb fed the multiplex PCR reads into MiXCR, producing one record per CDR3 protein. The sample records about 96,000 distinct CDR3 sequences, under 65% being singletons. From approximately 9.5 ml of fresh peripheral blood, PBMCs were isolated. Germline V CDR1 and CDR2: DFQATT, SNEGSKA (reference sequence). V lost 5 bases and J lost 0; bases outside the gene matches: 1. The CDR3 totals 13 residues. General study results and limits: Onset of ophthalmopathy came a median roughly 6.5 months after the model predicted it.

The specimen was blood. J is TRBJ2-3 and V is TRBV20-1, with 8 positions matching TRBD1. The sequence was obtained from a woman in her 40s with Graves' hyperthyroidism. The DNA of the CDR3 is TGCAGTGCTTGGGACAGGAGCACAGATACGCAGTATTTT. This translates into CSAWDRSTDTQYF.